These 22 T cell receptor beta chains were all obtained from the same sample, sequenced in a study of control samples from healthy donors and cancer patients (dated by TCRdb to 2018 to 2021). Receptor amplification or capture employed the immunoSEQ multiplex PCR assay. TCRdb mirrors the immuneACCESS table, restricted to in-frame sequences. Some clones are absent from its copies; in checked studies, under half trace to an unresolved V gene, and the reason for the others is unknown. The table for this sample lists approximately 70,000 clones; about nine tenths of them were counted only once. Over 1% of the sample belongs to the ten largest clones. The sample comprised PBMCs. The source of these receptors is a woman between 50 and 59 years old with colorectal cancer.

Here the CDR3 reads CASTEGGDYGYTF. DNA for the CDR3: TGTGCCAGCACAGAAGGGGGGGACTATGGCTACACCTTC. The rearrangement joins TRBV6-4 to TRBJ1-2, with D possibly being TRBD1 (6 bases). There are 13 residues in the CDR3. Germline CDR1 reads MRHNA; CDR2 reads SNTAGT. V lost 7 bases to trimming and J lost 3 bases, with 12 bases between them.

This sequence joins TRBV19 and TRBJ1-6; perhaps TRBD1 as D (5 bases). Germline-derived CDR1 and CDR2 are LNHDA and SQIVND (reference sequence). This CDR3 region has 15 residues. V was trimmed by 4 bases and J by 9 bases, leaving 16 bases between them. CDR3 residues: CASSTSGTLVSPLHF. The CDR3 region has the DNA TGTGCCAGTAGTACGTCCGGGACTCTTGTTTCACCCCTCCACTTT.

This clone was detected only once. The rearrangement uses TRBV7-3 and TRBJ2-7; D is tentatively TRBD1 or TRBD2 (6 bases each). This CDR3 spans 14 amino acids. Germline-derived CDR1 and CDR2 are SGHTA and FQGTGA. V lost 2 bases and J 6 bases, leaving 14 bases between the germline ends. As DNA, the CDR3 is TGTGCCAGCAGCTTAGCAGGAGGGGGGAGCGAGCAGTACTTC. Protein product: CASSLAGGGSEQYF. Looking up the rest from reference TRBV7-3 and TRBJ2-7 gives the full variable domain: GAGVSQTPSNKVTEKGKYVELRCDPISGHTALYWYRQSLGQGPEFLIYFQGTGAADDSGLPNDRFFAVRPEGSVSTLKIQRTERGDSAVYLCASSLAGGGSEQYFGPGTRLTVT.

This chain connects TRBV28 to TRBJ2-3, with D perhaps TRBD1 or TRBD2 (5 bases each). The germline V gene encodes CDR1 MDHEN and CDR2 SYDVKM. The germline V and J ends were trimmed by 7 bases and 4 bases, with 9 bases remaining between them. The CDR3 is 12 amino acids. The CDR3 reads CASNRGPDTQYF. The CDR3 DNA reads as TGTGCCAGCAACCGGGGCCCAGATACGCAGTATTTT.

This rearrangement joins TRBV28 to TRBJ1-2; 10 bases fit TRBD1. Germline V lookup: CDR1 MDHEN, CDR2 SYDVKM. CDR3 length: 14 amino acids. Germline trimming cut 5 bases from V and 5 bases from J; bases unmatched to any gene: 5. This chain's CDR3 is CASSLTGQGYGYTF. CDR3 nucleotides: TGTGCCAGCAGTCTGACGGGACAGGGGTATGGCTACACCTTC.

This clone appeared once. J is TRBJ1-1 and V is TRBV5-1; D possibly corresponds to TRBD1 (6 bases). The CDR3 is made up of 12 amino acids. V lost 4 bases to trimming and J lost 9 bases, with 13 bases between them. Looked up from germline, CDR1 is SGHRS and CDR2 is YFSETQ. The CDR3 DNA sequence: TGCGCCAGCAGCCGTGGAGGACAGCAAGCTTTCTTT. Translating it yields CASSRGGQQAFF. Together with reference TRBV5-1 and TRBJ1-1, the CDR3 gives the full variable domain: KAGVTQTPRYLIKTRGQQVTLSCSPISGHRSVSWYQQTPGQGLQFLFEYFSETQRNKGNFPGRFSGRQFSNSRSEMNVSTLELGDSALYLCASSRGGQQAFFGQGTRLTVV.

The chain recombines TRBV29-1 with TRBJ1-2; D is uncertain. Germline V gene lookup returns CDR1 SQVTM and CDR2 ANQGSEA. Trimming stripped 0 bases from V and 7 bases from J, with 6 bases between. The CDR3 runs to 11 residues. DNA of the CDR3: TGCAGCGTTGAAGATCGTCTTGGCTACACCTTC. This encodes CSVEDRLGYTF. Full variable domain (rest looked up from reference TRBV29-1 and TRBJ1-2): SAVISQKPSRDICQRGTSLTIQCQVDSQVTMMFWYRQQPGQSLTLIATANQGSEATYESGFVIDKFPISRPNLTFSTLTVSNMSPEDSSIYLCSVEDRLGYTFGSGTRLTVV.

The chain uses TRBV29-1 and TRBJ1-1, with D maybe TRBD1 (5 bases). V lost 4 bases, J lost 0 bases, and 12 bases lay in between. CDR3 length: 14 residues. The V gene's germline CDR1 is SQVTM and CDR2 ANQGSEA. CDR3 DNA: TGCAGCGTTGTGAGGGCCAGGGTGAACACTGAAGCTTTCTTT. Amino acid sequence: CSVVRARVNTEAFF. The full variable domain, rest sourced from reference TRBV29-1 and TRBJ1-1, is SAVISQKPSRDICQRGTSLTIQCQVDSQVTMMFWYRQQPGQSLTLIATANQGSEATYESGFVIDKFPISRPNLTFSTLTVSNMSPEDSSIYLCSVVRARVNTEAFFGQGTRLTVV.

The rearrangement links TRBV4-1 to TRBJ2-7; D unclear. The CDR3 extends over 15 amino acids. V shed 0 bases and J shed 2 bases, with 11 bases lying between them. Germline loops: CDR1 MGHRA, CDR2 YSYEKL. CDR3 residues: CASSQDLVVTYEQYF. The DNA for the CDR3 is TGCGCCAGCAGCCAAGATCTTGTAGTAACCTACGAGCAGTACTTC.

The chain uses TRBV28 and TRBJ2-1, with a possible D match to TRBD2 (6 bases). The V end was cut by 2 bases, the J end by 0 bases, with 17 bases between. CDR3 length: 18 amino acids. The germline CDR1 and CDR2 sequences are MDHEN and SYDVKM. The CDR3 region is CASSLPPLGSASYNEQFF. The DNA for the CDR3 is TGTGCCAGCAGTTTACCCCCGCTCGGGAGTGCCTCCTACAATGAGCAGTTCTTC.

V is TRBV7-3 and J is TRBJ2-2; D perhaps matches TRBD1 (6 bases). The V end lost 5 bases, the J end lost 1 base, and 14 bases lay between the germline ends. Germline CDR1 and CDR2: SGHTA and FQGTGA. The CDR3 length is 16 residues. The CDR3 here is CASSAQGILNTGELFF. DNA of the CDR3: TGTGCCAGCAGCGCACAGGGTATTCTGAACACCGGGGAGCTGTTTTTT. Based on the CDR3 plus reference TRBV7-3 and TRBJ2-2, the full variable domain is GAGVSQTPSNKVTEKGKYVELRCDPISGHTALYWYRQSLGQGPEFLIYFQGTGAADDSGLPNDRFFAVRPEGSVSTLKIQRTERGDSAVYLCASSAQGILNTGELFFGEGSRLTVL.

This sequence joins TRBV20-1 and TRBJ2-3; 7 bases are shared with TRBD2. Germline loops: CDR1 DFQATT, CDR2 SNEGSKA (reference sequence). The CDR3 consists of 11 residues. Unmatched junction bases numbered 3, after V lost 6 bases and J lost 6 bases. The DNA for the CDR3 is TGCAGTGCGGGGGGGATGGATACGCAGTATTTT. Translation gives CSAGGMDTQYF.

The rearrangement joins TRBV10-2 to TRBJ2-2; no definite D call. Germline V gives CDR1 WSHSY, CDR2 SAAADI. The CDR3 has 13 amino acids. Trimming stripped 5 bases from V and 5 bases from J, with 9 bases between. The CDR3 spells CASSTPGTGELFF. The CDR3 bases are TGCGCCAGCAGTACCCCTGGGACCGGGGAGCTGTTTTTT.

This clone came up a few times. V gene TRBV28 combines with J gene TRBJ1-5, with D unclear. V lost 4 bases and J 7 bases, leaving 5 bases between the germline ends. The CDR3 length is 11 residues. Germline V gene data show CDR1 as MDHEN and CDR2 as SYDVKM. The chain's CDR3 is CASSSRQPQHF. CDR3 bases: TGTGCCAGCAGTTCGAGGCAGCCCCAGCATTTT. Together with reference TRBV28 and TRBJ1-5, the CDR3 gives the full variable domain: DVKVTQSSRYLVKRTGEKVFLECVQDMDHENMFWYRQDPGLGLRLIYFSYDVKMKEKGDIPEGYSVSREKKERFSLILESASTNQTSMYLCASSSRQPQHFGDGTRLSIL.

The gene calls are TRBV5-1 and TRBJ2-3; 8 nucleotides line up with TRBD1. The CDR3 runs 13 residues. Trimming at V came to 4 bases and at J to 3 bases, leaving 1 base not matched to a gene. Germline CDR1 reads SGHRS; CDR2 reads YFSETQ. The chain's CDR3 is CASSGQGTDTQYF. The CDR3 DNA follows: TGCGCCAGCAGCGGACAGGGAACAGATACGCAGTATTTT.

The J gene is TRBJ2-3, the V gene TRBV10-3, with D perhaps assigned TRBD1 or TRBD2 (5 bases each). Germline lookup yields CDR1 ENHRY and CDR2 SYGVKD. The ends were cut back, 8 bases at V and 4 bases at J, with 13 bases in the middle. The CDR3 is 13 residues long. CDR3 region: CAIAGAAPDTQYF. The DNA for the CDR3 is TGTGCCATCGCCGGGGCGGCGCCAGATACGCAGTATTTT.

In its sample, this clone was seen once. The V and J genes are TRBV2 and TRBJ1-4; 8 positions match TRBD1. Germline V gives CDR1 SNHLY, CDR2 FYNNEI. V lost 6 bases to trimming and J lost 6 bases; unmatched junction nucleotides: 6. The CDR3 contains 14 residues. The CDR3 DNA sequence: TGTGCCAGCAGAAGTGACAGGGGTCATGAAAAACTGTTTTTT. This encodes CASRSDRGHEKLFF.

The chain is built from TRBV7-3 and TRBJ2-2, with 7 positions matching TRBD1. V shed 8 bases, J shed 5 bases, and the junction held 5 bases outside the gene matches. Germline V gene data show CDR1 as SGHTA and CDR2 as FQGTGA. The CDR3 runs to 13 residues. CDR3 loop: CASAATGTGELFF. CDR3 coding DNA: TGTGCCAGCGCCGCGACAGGGACCGGGGAGCTGTTTTTT.

The chain combines TRBV11-2 with TRBJ2-1; 9 bases match TRBD2. Germline CDR1 reads SGHAT; CDR2 reads FQNNGV. The junction had 13 bases not matched to a gene; V was cut back by 5 bases and J by 8 bases. The CDR3 runs 16 residues. The CDR3 here is CASSIILAGTYHEQFF. CDR3 sequence (DNA): TGTGCCAGCAGCATAATCCTAGCGGGGACATATCATGAGCAGTTCTTC.

The chain couples TRBV27 to TRBJ2-3; D unresolved. The CDR3 runs 13 residues. V was pared by 6 bases and J by 3 bases, with 10 bases between. Germline loops: CDR1 MNHEY, CDR2 SMNVEV (reference sequence). CDR3 loop: CASRAFKTDTQYF. CDR3 nucleotide sequence: TGTGCCAGCAGAGCCTTCAAAACAGATACGCAGTATTTT.

This chain connects TRBV14 to TRBJ1-2; tentatively, D is TRBD1 (6 bases). The CDR3 runs to 15 residues. The V end was cut by 2 bases, the J end by 3 bases, with 13 bases between. Germline loops: CDR1 SGHDN, CDR2 FVKESK. The CDR3 loop reads CASSQSIAGDYGYTF. The CDR3 DNA reads as TGTGCCAGCAGCCAAAGTATCGCAGGGGACTATGGCTACACCTTC.

The V call is TRBV5-1, the J call TRBJ2-5, with 11 bases lining up with TRBD2. This CDR3 spans 16 amino acids. Trimming cost V 2 bases and J 1 base; bases outside gene matches: 4. CDR1 and CDR2 from the germline V gene are SGHRS and YFSETQ. CDR3 amino acids: CASSLGTSGPQETQYF. CDR3 sequence (DNA): TGCGCCAGCAGCTTAGGGACTAGCGGTCCCCAAGAGACCCAGTACTTC.